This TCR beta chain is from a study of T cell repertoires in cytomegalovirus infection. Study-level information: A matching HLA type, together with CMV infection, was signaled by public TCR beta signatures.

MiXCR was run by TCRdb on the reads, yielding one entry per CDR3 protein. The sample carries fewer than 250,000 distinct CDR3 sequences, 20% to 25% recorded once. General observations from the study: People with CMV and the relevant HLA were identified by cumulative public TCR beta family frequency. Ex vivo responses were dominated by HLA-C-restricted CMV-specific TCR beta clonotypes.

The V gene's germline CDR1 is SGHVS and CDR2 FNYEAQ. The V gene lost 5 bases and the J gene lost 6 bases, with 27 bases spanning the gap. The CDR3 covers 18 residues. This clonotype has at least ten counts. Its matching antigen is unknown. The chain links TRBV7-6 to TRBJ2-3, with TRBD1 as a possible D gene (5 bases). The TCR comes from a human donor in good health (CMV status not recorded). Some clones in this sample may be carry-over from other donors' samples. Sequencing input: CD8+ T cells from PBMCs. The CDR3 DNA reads TGTGCCAGCAGCCGATTGTCCTGGGGCTACTCTAAGGGGGATACGCAGTATTTT. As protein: CASSRLSWGYSKGDTQYF.